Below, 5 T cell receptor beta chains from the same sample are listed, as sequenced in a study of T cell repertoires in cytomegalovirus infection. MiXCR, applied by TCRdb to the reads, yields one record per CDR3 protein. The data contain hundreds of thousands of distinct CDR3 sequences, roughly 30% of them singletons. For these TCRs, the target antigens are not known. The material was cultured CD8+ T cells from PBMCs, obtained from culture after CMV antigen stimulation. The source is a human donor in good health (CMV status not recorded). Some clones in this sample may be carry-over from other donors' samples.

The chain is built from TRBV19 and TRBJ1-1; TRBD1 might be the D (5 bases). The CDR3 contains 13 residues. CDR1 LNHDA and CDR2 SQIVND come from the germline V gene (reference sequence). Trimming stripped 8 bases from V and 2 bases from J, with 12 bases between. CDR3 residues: CASQQVGNTEAFF. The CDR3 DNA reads TGTGCCAGTCAACAGGTGGGAAACACTGAAGCTTTCTTT.

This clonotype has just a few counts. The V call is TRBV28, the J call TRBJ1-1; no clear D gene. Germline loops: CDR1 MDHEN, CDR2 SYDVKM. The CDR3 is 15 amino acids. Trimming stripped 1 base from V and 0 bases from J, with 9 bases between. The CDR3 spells CASSLSVSMNTEAFF. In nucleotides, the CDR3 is TGTGCCAGCAGTTTATCGGTATCCATGAACACTGAAGCTTTCTTT.

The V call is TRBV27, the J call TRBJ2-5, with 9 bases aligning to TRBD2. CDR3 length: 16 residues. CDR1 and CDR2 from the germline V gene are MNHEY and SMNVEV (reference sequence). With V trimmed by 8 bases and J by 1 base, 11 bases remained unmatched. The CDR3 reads CASSVWAGGTQETQYF. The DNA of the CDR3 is TGTGCCAGCTCGGTTTGGGCGGGGGGGACCCAAGAGACCCAGTACTTC.

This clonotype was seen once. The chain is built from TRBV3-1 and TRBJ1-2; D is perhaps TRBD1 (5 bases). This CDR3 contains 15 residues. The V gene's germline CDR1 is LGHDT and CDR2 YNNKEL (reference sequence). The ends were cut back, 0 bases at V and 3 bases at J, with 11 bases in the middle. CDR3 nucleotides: TGTGCCAGCAGCCAAGATCGAGGGGTCTACTATGGCTACACCTTC. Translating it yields CASSQDRGVYYGYTF.

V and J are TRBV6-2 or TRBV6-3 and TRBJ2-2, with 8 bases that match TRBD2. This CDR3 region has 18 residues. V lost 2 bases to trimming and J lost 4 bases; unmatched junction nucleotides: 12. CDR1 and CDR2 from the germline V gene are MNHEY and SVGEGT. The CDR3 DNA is TGTGCCAGCAGTTACCTCCTTCGGAGCGGGGGAGGCACCGGGGAGCTGTTTTTT. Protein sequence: CASSYLLRSGGGTGELFF.